This T cell receptor (beta chain) was identified during a study of T-cell memory formation after mild COVID-19. Study-level results: Memory sampled before infection contained some responding clones, suggesting cross-reactive memory joined.

One entry per CDR3 protein results from TCRdb running MiXCR on the 5' RACE reads. The table shows about 260,000 distinct CDR3 sequences, with around 8% occurring only once. In the case of this clonotype: Its specificity is not known.

The V gene's germline CDR1 is SGHRS and CDR2 YFSETQ. The CDR3 consists of 15 residues. V shed 1 base and J 3 bases; nucleotides not matched to a gene: 4. The sample was PBMCs or a T cell subset sorted from them (not recorded which). This receptor was obtained from a man aged 18 to 29 who had mild COVID-19 (a few samples of this study predate the infection). Cell type and time point are not known. The gene calls are TRBV5-1 and TRBJ2-5, with 9 bases lining up with TRBD2. This chain's CDR3 is CASSLMVAGEETQYF. CDR3 DNA: TGCGCCAGCAGCTTGATGGTAGCGGGGGAAGAGACCCAGTACTTC.